This record looks at one TCR beta chain sequence and its context. This entry comes from a study of blood T cell repertoires in COVID-19. There are 15 residues in the CDR3. Per the germline V gene, CDR1 is LGHDT and CDR2 is YNNKEL (reference sequence). V dropped 5 bases and J dropped 3; count of bases not matched to a gene: 5. Sequenced by immunoSEQ multiplex PCR; TCRdb stores in-frame clones only, minus some. The data contain 170,000 or so clones, around four fifths of them singletons. The sequence derives from a man between 65 and 85 years old with active or convalescent COVID-19. Sequenced material: peripheral blood. V usage is TRBV3-1 (or the pseudogene TRBV3-2) and J usage is TRBJ2-5; TRBD2 aligns across 11 bases. The CDR3 region has the DNA TGTGCCAGCAGCTATACTAGCGGGAGTGAAGAGACCCAGTACTTC. It codes for CASSYTSGSEETQYF.